What follows are 13 T cell receptor beta chains derived from one specimen sequenced in a study of cytomegalovirus exposure and HLA in healthy donors. The PCR contained 60 Vbeta and 13 Jbeta primers. The table came from immunoSEQ multiplex PCR; TCRdb's copy has only in-frame clones and leaves some out. The sample lists 140,000 or so clones; around four fifths were seen once. Material for sequencing was PBMCs. The source is a woman aged 60-75 years in good health and CMV-seropositive.

V usage is TRBV19 and J usage is TRBJ2-4, with 13 positions matching TRBD2. The CDR3 loop spans 17 amino acids. V gave up 10 bases and J gave up 3 bases; unmatched junction bases: 12. Germline CDR1 and CDR2: LNHDA and SQIVND (reference sequence). CDR3 sequence: CATRGTSGTGGKNIQYF. Written as DNA, the CDR3 is TGTGCCACCAGAGGGACTAGCGGGACAGGTGGCAAAAACATTCAGTACTTC.

This chain links TRBV27 with TRBJ2-2, with 11 bases lining up with TRBD2. This CDR3 is 16 amino acids long. Germline-derived CDR1 and CDR2 are MNHEY and SMNVEV (reference sequence). After removal of 5 bases from V and 4 bases from J, the junction contained 6 bases not matched to a gene. CDR3 DNA sequence: TGTGCCAGCAGTCCGGGACTAGCGGAGAGCACCGGGGAGCTGTTTTTT. Translating gives CASSPGLAESTGELFF.

The V and J genes are TRBV28 and TRBJ2-2, with TRBD2 matching over 12 bases. The CDR3 has 16 amino acids. Trimming removed 6 bases from V and 3 bases from J; junction bases left unmatched: 5. Germline V gene lookup returns CDR1 MDHEN and CDR2 SYDVKM. The CDR3 spells CASRPSGRAYTGELFF. DNA for the CDR3: TGTGCCAGCAGACCTAGCGGGAGGGCCTACACCGGGGAGCTGTTTTTT. Filled out from reference TRBV28 and TRBJ2-2, the complete variable domain reads DVKVTQSSRYLVKRTGEKVFLECVQDMDHENMFWYRQDPGLGLRLIYFSYDVKMKEKGDIPEGYSVSREKKERFSLILESASTNQTSMYLCASRPSGRAYTGELFFGEGSRLTVL.

The chain recombines TRBV6-1 with TRBJ2-5; D possibly corresponds to TRBD1 (5 bases). The germline CDR1 and CDR2 sequences are MNHNS and SASEGT. The CDR3 has 13 residues. Trimming removed 1 base at V and 11 bases at J, with 14 bases between. The CDR3 region is CASSEELGRTQYF. In nucleotides, the CDR3 is TGTGCCAGCAGTGAAGAGTTGGGGCGTACTCAGTACTTC.

The chain couples TRBV4-1 to TRBJ2-7, with D possibly matching TRBD2 (6 bases). The CDR3 loop spans 15 amino acids. The germline V gene encodes CDR1 MGHRA and CDR2 YSYEKL. V was trimmed by 4 bases and J by 7 bases, leaving 20 bases between them. The CDR3: CASSLDPGRPPEQYF. The CDR3 DNA follows: TGCGCCAGCAGCCTCGATCCCGGGAGACCCCCTGAGCAGTACTTC.

The chain combines TRBV5-1 with TRBJ1-2; possibly TRBD1 for D (5 bases). Germline V gene lookup returns CDR1 SGHRS and CDR2 YFSETQ. V shed 4 bases and J shed 2 bases, with 18 bases lying between them. The CDR3 contains 16 residues. In DNA, the CDR3 is TGCGCCAGCAGCCCTAGGGTTGGGGCTCCAAACTATGGCTACACCTTC. This encodes CASSPRVGAPNYGYTF.

This chain joins TRBV4-2 and TRBJ1-4; D may be TRBD1 (6 bases). The V end lost 0 bases, the J end lost 5 bases, and 10 bases lay between the germline ends. Looked up from germline, CDR1 is LGHNA and CDR2 is YNFKEQ. The CDR3 has 15 residues. CDR3 amino acids: CASSQDPRGNEKLFF. The CDR3 region has the DNA TGTGCCAGCAGCCAAGATCCCAGGGGAAATGAAAAACTGTTTTTT.

The chain uses TRBV7-9 and TRBJ2-1; TRBD2 matches at 11 bases. The CDR3 consists of 17 residues. The germline CDR1 and CDR2 sequences are SEHNR and FQNEAQ (reference sequence). V trimming: 1 base; J trimming: 5 bases; junction bases outside the gene matches: 7. The CDR3 reads CASSLGLAGKTNNEQFF. CDR3 coding DNA: TGTGCCAGCAGCTTAGGACTAGCGGGAAAGACTAACAATGAGCAGTTCTTC.

The rearrangement links TRBV18 to TRBJ2-7; the D gene is possibly TRBD1 (6 bases). The V end lost 4 bases, the J end lost 5 bases, and 21 bases lay between the germline ends. The CDR3 loop spans 16 amino acids. Per the germline V gene, CDR1 is KGHSH and CDR2 is LQKENI. The CDR3 DNA follows: TGTGCCAGCTCACTTAGGGCTCTGGGGGCGGCTGACGAGCAGTACTTC. Encoded protein: CASSLRALGAADEQYF. The full variable domain, completed using reference TRBV18 and TRBJ2-7, is NAGVMQNPRHLVRRRGQEARLRCSPMKGHSHVYWYRQLPEEGLKFMVYLQKENIIDESGMPKERFSAEFPKEGPSILRIQQVVRGDSAAYFCASSLRALGAADEQYFGPGTRLTVT.

This rearrangement joins TRBV2 to TRBJ2-1; D might be TRBD2 (5 bases). The germline gives CDR1 SNHLY, CDR2 FYNNEI. V was clipped by 7 bases and J by 9 bases, with 10 bases between them. CDR3 length: 11 amino acids. This CDR3 is CASTLAAEQFF. The CDR3 DNA is TGTGCCAGCACCCTAGCTGCTGAGCAGTTCTTC.

The table lists this clone with a few counts. CDR3 sequence (DNA): TGTGCCAGCAGCCCCCGACTAGCGGCCGGACCGGAGCAGTTCTTC. This gives the protein CASSPRLAAGPEQFF. This chain uses TRBV11-3 with TRBJ2-1, with 9 bases matching TRBD2. The CDR3 totals 15 residues. With V trimmed by 5 bases and J by 10 bases, 12 bases remained unmatched. Germline V gene lookup returns CDR1 SGHNT and CDR2 YENEEA.

This chain uses TRBV11-3 with TRBJ2-5, with D unclear. Germline CDR1 and CDR2: SGHNT and YENEEA. This CDR3 spans 16 amino acids. The V end lost 5 bases, the J end lost 5 bases, and 21 bases lay between the germline ends. In DNA, the CDR3 is TGTGCCAGCAGCATACCGCTTGATACAAGAACGGAGACCCAGTACTTC. It yields the protein CASSIPLDTRTETQYF.

This chain uses TRBV6-5 with TRBJ1-1; tentative D call: TRBD1 (5 bases). Per germline, CDR1 MNHEY and CDR2 SVGAGI. Deletions cut 6 bases from V and 6 bases from J, with 17 bases between. The CDR3 consists of 14 residues. The CDR3 bases are TGTGCCAGCAGCCCTTGGGCAGGGTCGGCTGAAGCTTTCTTT. Its translation: CASSPWAGSAEAFF.